One T cell receptor beta chain is described in this entry. The target antigen is unknown. The TCR library protocol was used to attach unique molecular identifiers. These identifiers were attached to individual cDNA molecules. In TCRdb, the 5' RACE reads were re-called with MiXCR into one record per CDR3 protein. Here the sample spans some 64,000 distinct CDR3 sequences, roughly 18% being singletons. This sample is part of a study of early T cells in non-severe SARS-CoV-2 infection. Across the whole study: Alpha and beta chains were unpaired, from unsorted whole-blood bulk RNA. Whole-study findings and limits: Matching with VDJdb favored anti-spike CD8 responses (missing private and CD4 specificities).

Trimming removed 7 bases from V and 12 bases from J; junction bases left unmatched: 19. The CDR3 covers 14 residues. CDR1 SQVTM and CDR2 ANQGSEA come from the germline V gene. The gene calls are TRBV29-1 and TRBJ1-1, with TRBD1 matching over 8 bases. This TCR was recovered from an adult who was a healthcare worker with PCR-confirmed SARS-CoV-2 infection or an uninfected control (not recorded which). Sequences were derived from whole blood, sampled at baseline. CDR3 in amino acids: CSANAPSAGGATFF. The DNA of the CDR3 is TGCAGCGCCAACGCCCCATCGGCAGGGGGCGCAACTTTCTTT. The whole variable domain, filled in from reference TRBV29-1 and TRBJ1-1, reads SAVISQKPSRDICQRGTSLTIQCQVDSQVTMMFWYRQQPGQSLTLIATANQGSEATYESGFVIDKFPISRPNLTFSTLTVSNMSPEDSSIYLCSANAPSAGGATFFGQGTRLTVV.